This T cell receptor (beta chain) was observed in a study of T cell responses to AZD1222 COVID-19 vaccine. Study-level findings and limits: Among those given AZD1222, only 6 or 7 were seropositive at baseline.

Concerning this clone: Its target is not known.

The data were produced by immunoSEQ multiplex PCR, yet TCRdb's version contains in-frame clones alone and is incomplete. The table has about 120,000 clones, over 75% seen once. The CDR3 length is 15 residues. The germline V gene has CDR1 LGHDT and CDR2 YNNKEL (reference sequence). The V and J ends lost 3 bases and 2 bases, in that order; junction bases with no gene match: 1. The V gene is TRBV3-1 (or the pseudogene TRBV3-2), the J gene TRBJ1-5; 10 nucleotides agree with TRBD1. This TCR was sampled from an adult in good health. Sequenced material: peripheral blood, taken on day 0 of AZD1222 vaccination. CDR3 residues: CASSQTGGGNQPQHF. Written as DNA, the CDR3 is TGTGCCAGCAGCCAGACAGGGGGCGGCAATCAGCCCCAGCATTTT.